Included here is one T cell receptor beta chain sequence, with context. Its antigen is not identified. Some clones are missing from TCRdb's copy, which holds only in-frame ones; the method was immunoSEQ multiplex PCR. This table has 75,000 to 90,000 clones, around nine tenths appearing once. This sample is part of a study of T cell responses to AZD1222 COVID-19 vaccine. Germline loops: CDR1 SGHTA, CDR2 FQGTGA. The V gene end was trimmed by 1 base and the J gene end by 6 bases; junction bases not matched to a gene: 2. The CDR3 contains 14 residues. Overall study results and limits: The donors showed a predominance of white British ancestry and of females, with possible underestimation of clonal diversity.

Material: peripheral blood, obtained on day 0 of AZD1222 vaccination. This receptor was taken from an adult in good health. The genes are TRBV7-3 and TRBJ2-1; 8 nucleotides line up with TRBD2. DNA of the CDR3: TGTGCCAGCAGCTTAAACCTAGCGGGCAATGAGCAGTTCTTC. Encoded protein: CASSLNLAGNEQFF.